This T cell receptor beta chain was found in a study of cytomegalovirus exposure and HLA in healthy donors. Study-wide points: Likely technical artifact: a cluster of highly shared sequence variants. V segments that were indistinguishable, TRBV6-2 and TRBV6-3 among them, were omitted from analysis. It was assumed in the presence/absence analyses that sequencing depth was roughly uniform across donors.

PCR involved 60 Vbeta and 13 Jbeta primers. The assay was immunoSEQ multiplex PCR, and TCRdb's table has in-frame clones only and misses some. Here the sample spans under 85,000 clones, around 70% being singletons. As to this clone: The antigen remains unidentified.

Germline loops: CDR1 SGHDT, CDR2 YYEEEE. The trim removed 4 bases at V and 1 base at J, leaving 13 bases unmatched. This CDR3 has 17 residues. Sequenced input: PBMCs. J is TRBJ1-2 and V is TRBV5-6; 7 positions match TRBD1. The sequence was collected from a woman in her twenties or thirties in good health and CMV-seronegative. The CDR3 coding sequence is TGTGCCAGCAGCCCTACGGGACAGCACATCCTTAACTATGGCTACACCTTC. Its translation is CASSPTGQHILNYGYTF.